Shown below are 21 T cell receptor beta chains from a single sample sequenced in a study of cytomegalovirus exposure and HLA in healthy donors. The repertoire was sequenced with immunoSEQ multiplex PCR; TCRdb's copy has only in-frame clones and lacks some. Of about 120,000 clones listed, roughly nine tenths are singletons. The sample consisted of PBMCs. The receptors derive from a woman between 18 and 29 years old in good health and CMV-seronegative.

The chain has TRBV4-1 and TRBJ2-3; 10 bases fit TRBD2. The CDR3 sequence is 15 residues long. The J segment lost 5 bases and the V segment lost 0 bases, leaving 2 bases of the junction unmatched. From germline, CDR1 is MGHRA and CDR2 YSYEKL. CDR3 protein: CASSQDPSGGDTQYF. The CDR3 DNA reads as TGCGCCAGCAGCCAAGATCCTAGCGGGGGAGATACGCAGTATTTT.

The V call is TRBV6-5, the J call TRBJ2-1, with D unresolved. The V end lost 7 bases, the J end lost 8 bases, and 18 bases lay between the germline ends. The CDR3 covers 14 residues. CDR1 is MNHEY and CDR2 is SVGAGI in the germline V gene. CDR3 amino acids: CASTPGGHRYEQFF. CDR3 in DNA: TGTGCCAGCACTCCTGGCGGCCACCGTTATGAGCAGTTCTTC.

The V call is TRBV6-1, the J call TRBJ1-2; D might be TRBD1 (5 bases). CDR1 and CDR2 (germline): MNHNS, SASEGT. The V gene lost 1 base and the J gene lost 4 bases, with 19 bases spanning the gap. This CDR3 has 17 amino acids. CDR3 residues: CASSEGLPGGLTYGYTF. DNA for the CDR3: TGTGCCAGCAGTGAAGGTTTACCGGGGGGGTTAACCTATGGCTACACCTTC.

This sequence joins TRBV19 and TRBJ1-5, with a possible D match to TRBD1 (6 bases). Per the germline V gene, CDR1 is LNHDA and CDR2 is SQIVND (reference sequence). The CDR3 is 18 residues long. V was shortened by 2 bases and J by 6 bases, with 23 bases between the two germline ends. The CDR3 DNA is TGTGCCAGTAGTATACGTATCCTAAACAGGGTTTCGGGTCAGCCCCAGCATTTT. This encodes CASSIRILNRVSGQPQHF.

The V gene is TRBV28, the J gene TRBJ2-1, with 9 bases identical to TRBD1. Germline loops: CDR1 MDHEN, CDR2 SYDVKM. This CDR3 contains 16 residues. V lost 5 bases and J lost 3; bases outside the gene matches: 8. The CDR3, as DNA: TGTGCCAGCAGTCCTGGACCGGGACAGGGCTACAATGAGCAGTTCTTC. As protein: CASSPGPGQGYNEQFF.

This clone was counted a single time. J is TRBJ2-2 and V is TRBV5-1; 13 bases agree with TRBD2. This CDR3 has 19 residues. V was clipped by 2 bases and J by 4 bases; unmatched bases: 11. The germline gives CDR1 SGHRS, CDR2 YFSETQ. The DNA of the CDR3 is TGCGCCAGCAGCTTCCAACCCGGACTAGCGGGGGATCCCACCGGGGAGCTGTTTTTT. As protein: CASSFQPGLAGDPTGELFF.

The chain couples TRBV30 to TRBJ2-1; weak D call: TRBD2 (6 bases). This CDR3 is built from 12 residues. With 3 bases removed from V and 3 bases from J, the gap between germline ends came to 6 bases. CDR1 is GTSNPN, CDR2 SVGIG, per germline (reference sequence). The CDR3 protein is CAWRGLYNEQFF. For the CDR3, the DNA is TGTGCCTGGAGGGGACTCTACAATGAGCAGTTCTTC.

The CDR3 nucleotides read TGTGCCAGTAGTATCGGTCATGAGCAGTTCTTC. This encodes CASSIGHEQFF. The gene calls are TRBV19 and TRBJ2-1; D not resolved. Per germline, CDR1 LNHDA and CDR2 SQIVND (reference sequence). The length of the CDR3 is 11 residues. The V end was cut by 3 bases, the J end by 8 bases, with 5 bases between.

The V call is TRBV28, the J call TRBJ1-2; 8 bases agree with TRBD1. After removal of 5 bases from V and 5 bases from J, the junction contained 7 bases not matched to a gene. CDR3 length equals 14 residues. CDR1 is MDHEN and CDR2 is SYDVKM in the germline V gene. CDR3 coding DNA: TGTGCCAGCAGTCCCGGACAGGGACTATATGGCTACACCTTC. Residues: CASSPGQGLYGYTF.

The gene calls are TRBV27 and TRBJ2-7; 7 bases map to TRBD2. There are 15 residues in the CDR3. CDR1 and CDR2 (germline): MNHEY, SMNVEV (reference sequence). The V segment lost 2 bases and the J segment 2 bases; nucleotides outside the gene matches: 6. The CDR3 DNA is TGTGCCAGCAGTTTAACGGGGGGATTCCCCTACGAGCAGTACTTC. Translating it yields CASSLTGGFPYEQYF.

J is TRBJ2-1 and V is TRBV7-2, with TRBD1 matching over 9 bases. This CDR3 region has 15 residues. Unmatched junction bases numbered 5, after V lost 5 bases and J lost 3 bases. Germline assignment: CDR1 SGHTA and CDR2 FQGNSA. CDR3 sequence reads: CASSPTGGFYNEQFF. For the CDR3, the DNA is TGTGCCAGCAGCCCGACAGGGGGTTTCTACAATGAGCAGTTCTTC.

Here the CDR3 reads CASSSLAGDRHEQYF. CDR3 sequence (DNA): TGCGCCAGCAGCTCGCTAGCGGGAGATCGACACGAGCAGTACTTC. This chain links TRBV4-3 with TRBJ2-7, with 10 positions matching TRBD2. The CDR3 covers 15 residues. The V segment lost 5 bases and the J segment 5 bases; nucleotides outside the gene matches: 9. Germline assignment: CDR1 LGHNA and CDR2 YSLEER.

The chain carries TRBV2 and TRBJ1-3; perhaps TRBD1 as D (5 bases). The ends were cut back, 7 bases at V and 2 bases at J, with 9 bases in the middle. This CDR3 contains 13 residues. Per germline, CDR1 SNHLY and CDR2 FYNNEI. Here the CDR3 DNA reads TGTGCCAGCACTCAGGGTCCTGGAAACACCATATATTTT. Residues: CASTQGPGNTIYF. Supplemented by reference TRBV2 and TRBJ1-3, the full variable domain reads EPEVTQTPSHQVTQMGQEVILRCVPISNHLYFYWYRQILGQKVEFLVSFYNNEISEKSEIFDDQFSVERPDGSNFTLKIRSTKLEDSAMYFCASTQGPGNTIYFGEGSWLTVV.

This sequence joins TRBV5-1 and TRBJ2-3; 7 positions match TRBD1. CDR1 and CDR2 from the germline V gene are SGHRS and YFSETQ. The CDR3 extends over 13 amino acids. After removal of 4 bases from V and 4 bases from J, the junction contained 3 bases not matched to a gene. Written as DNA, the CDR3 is TGCGCCAGCAGCAAAACAGGGGCAGATACGCAGTATTTT. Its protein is CASSKTGADTQYF. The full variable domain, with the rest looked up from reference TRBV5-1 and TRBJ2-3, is KAGVTQTPRYLIKTRGQQVTLSCSPISGHRSVSWYQQTPGQGLQFLFEYFSETQRNKGNFPGRFSGRQFSNSRSEMNVSTLELGDSALYLCASSKTGADTQYFGPGTRLTVL.

In DNA form, the CDR3 reads TGTGCCAGCAGTTTGGGCAGGGGGAGAGGCTACACCTTC. Encoded protein: CASSLGRGRGYTF. This chain links TRBV28 with TRBJ1-2, with TRBD1 identical over 7 bases. Germline CDR1 reads MDHEN; CDR2 reads SYDVKM. V was clipped by 3 bases and J by 8 bases; unmatched bases: 6. The CDR3 has 13 residues.

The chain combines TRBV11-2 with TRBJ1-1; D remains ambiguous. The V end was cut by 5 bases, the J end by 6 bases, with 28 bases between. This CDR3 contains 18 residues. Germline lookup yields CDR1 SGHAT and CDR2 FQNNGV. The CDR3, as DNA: TGTGCCAGCAGCCCCCGGGTCGGCGGAGGTGAGAGGTCCGCTGAAGCTTTCTTT. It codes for CASSPRVGGGERSAEAFF.

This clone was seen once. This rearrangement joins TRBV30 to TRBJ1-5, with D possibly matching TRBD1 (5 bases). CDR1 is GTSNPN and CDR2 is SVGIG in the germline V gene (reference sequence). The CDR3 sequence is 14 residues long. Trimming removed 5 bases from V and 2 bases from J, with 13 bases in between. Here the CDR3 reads CAWGLETGNQPQHF. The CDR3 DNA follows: TGTGCCTGGGGTTTAGAGACAGGCAATCAGCCCCAGCATTTT.

The CDR3 DNA reads as TGTGCCAGCAGCCCCAGGACTAGCGGGAGCAATGAGCAGTTCTTC. This translates into CASSPRTSGSNEQFF. The chain joins TRBV11-2 to TRBJ2-1; TRBD2 matches at 13 bases. Trimming at V came to 5 bases and at J to 6 bases, leaving 4 bases not matched to a gene. The CDR3 has 15 amino acids. Germline-derived CDR1 and CDR2 are SGHAT and FQNNGV.

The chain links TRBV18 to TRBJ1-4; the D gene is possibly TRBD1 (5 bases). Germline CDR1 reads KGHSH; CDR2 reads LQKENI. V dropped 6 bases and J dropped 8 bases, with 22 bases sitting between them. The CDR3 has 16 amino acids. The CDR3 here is CASSQNIRDESEKLFF. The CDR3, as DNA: TGTGCCAGCTCTCAAAACATCAGGGATGAGAGCGAAAAACTGTTTTTT.

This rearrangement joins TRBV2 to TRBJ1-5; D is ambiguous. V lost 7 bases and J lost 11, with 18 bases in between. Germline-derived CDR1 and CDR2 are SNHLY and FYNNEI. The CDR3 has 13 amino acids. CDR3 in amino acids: CASTLMRDRAQHF. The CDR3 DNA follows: TGTGCCAGCACCCTAATGAGGGATAGGGCCCAGCATTTT.

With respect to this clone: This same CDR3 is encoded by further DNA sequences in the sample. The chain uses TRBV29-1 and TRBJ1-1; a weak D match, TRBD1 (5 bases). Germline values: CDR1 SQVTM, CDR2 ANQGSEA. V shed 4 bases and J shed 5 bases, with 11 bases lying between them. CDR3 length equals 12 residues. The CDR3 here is CSVAGLGTEAFF. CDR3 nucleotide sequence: TGCAGCGTTGCGGGACTCGGAACTGAAGCTTTCTTT.